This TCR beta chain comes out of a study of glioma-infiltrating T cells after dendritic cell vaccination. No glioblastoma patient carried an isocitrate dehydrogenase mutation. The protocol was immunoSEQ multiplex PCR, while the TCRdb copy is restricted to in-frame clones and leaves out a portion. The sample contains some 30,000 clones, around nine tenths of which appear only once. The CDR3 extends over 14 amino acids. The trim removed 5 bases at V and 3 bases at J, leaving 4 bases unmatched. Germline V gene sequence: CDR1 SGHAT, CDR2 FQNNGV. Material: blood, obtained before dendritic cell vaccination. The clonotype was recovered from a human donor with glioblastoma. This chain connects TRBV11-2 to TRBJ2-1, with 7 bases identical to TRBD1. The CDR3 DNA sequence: TGTGCCAGCAGCGTCGGGACAGACTACAATGAGCAGTTCTTC. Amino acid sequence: CASSVGTDYNEQFF.